A single sample gave rise to the 21 T cell receptor beta chains below, sequenced in a study of blood T cell repertoires in COVID-19. Profiling relied on immunoSEQ multiplex PCR, and the TCRdb table lists in-frame clones only, not all of them. Of 100,000 to 150,000 clones in the sample, around 85% were seen once. Sequencing was done on a sample of peripheral blood. All receptors come from a woman aged 80 or older with COVID-19, enrolled during active disease.

This chain uses TRBV28 with TRBJ1-2; D might be TRBD1 (5 bases). The CDR3 is made up of 15 amino acids. V lost 4 bases to trimming and J lost 2 bases, with 14 bases between them. Germline CDR1 MDHEN, CDR2 SYDVKM. This chain's CDR3 is CASSSPGFSNYGYTF. The CDR3 DNA is TGTGCCAGCAGTTCACCAGGGTTTTCGAACTATGGCTACACCTTC.

The chain is built from TRBV25-1 and TRBJ2-6, with D possibly being TRBD2 (5 bases). V was shortened by 1 base and J by 0 bases, with 7 bases between the two germline ends. Germline V gene data show CDR1 as MGHDK and CDR2 as SYGVNS. The CDR3 has 16 residues. CDR3 loop: CASSEFGVSGANVLTF. The CDR3 DNA is TGTGCCAGCAGTGAATTCGGGGTCTCTGGGGCCAACGTCCTGACTTTC.

The chain links TRBV19 to TRBJ2-3; tentative D call: TRBD2 (5 bases). Per the germline V gene, CDR1 is LNHDA and CDR2 is SQIVND (reference sequence). The V gene lost 5 bases and the J gene lost 0 bases, with 12 bases spanning the gap. This CDR3 has 15 amino acids. The CDR3 loop is CASSPRTYSTDTQYF. CDR3 DNA: TGTGCCAGTAGTCCGCGGACTTATAGCACAGATACGCAGTATTTT.

In its sample, this clone was seen once. The rearrangement joins TRBV19 to TRBJ1-6, with 11 bases fitting TRBD1. Trimming removed 3 bases from V and 9 bases from J; junction bases left unmatched: 7. Per the germline V gene, CDR1 is LNHDA and CDR2 is SQIVND (reference sequence). The CDR3 totals 16 residues. This CDR3 is CASSMPGQGARSPLHF. CDR3 nucleotides: TGTGCCAGTAGTATGCCAGGACAGGGGGCGCGTTCACCCCTCCACTTT.

Remarks on this clone: Other nucleotide sequences from this sample produce the same CDR3. The chain uses TRBV28 and TRBJ1-2, with 8 bases fitting TRBD1. This CDR3 has 15 residues. Germline lookup yields CDR1 MDHEN and CDR2 SYDVKM. V shed 2 bases and J 4 bases; nucleotides not matched to a gene: 6. CDR3 amino acids: CASSLGQGASYGYTF. In nucleotides, the CDR3 is TGTGCCAGCAGTTTAGGGCAGGGGGCCAGCTATGGCTACACCTTC.

This sequence joins TRBV27 and TRBJ2-2, with a weak D call TRBD2 (6 bases). The CDR3 runs 11 residues. Trimming removed 7 bases from V and 6 bases from J, with 6 bases in between. Germline V gene sequence: CDR1 MNHEY, CDR2 SMNVEV (reference sequence). The CDR3 is CASKRAGELFF. The CDR3, as DNA: TGTGCCAGCAAGCGGGCCGGGGAGCTGTTTTTT.

The DNA of the CDR3 is TGTGCCAGCAGGTCAAAAACAGGAACGAATTCACCCCTCCACTTT. Amino acid sequence: CASRSKTGTNSPLHF. The V and J genes are TRBV28 and TRBJ1-6; possibly TRBD1 for D (5 bases). Trimming removed 6 bases at V and 7 bases at J, with 16 bases between. Looked up from germline, CDR1 is MDHEN and CDR2 is SYDVKM. CDR3 length equals 15 residues.

The CDR3 sequence is CASSSTGMGQPQHF. DNA of the CDR3: TGTGCCAGCAGTTCCACAGGGATGGGTCAGCCCCAGCATTTT. This chain uses TRBV28 with TRBJ1-5; D possibly corresponds to TRBD1 (6 bases). Trimming removed 4 bases at V and 6 bases at J, with 13 bases between. Germline loops: CDR1 MDHEN, CDR2 SYDVKM. This CDR3 is built from 14 residues. The whole variable domain, filled in from reference TRBV28 and TRBJ1-5, reads DVKVTQSSRYLVKRTGEKVFLECVQDMDHENMFWYRQDPGLGLRLIYFSYDVKMKEKGDIPEGYSVSREKKERFSLILESASTNQTSMYLCASSSTGMGQPQHFGDGTRLSIL.

The chain joins TRBV7-6 to TRBJ2-3; D possibly corresponds to TRBD1 (5 bases). Trimming cost V 4 bases and J 5 bases, with 7 bases left between them. From germline, CDR1 is SGHVS and CDR2 FNYEAQ. The CDR3 spans 12 residues. CDR3 residues: CASSSTEDTQYF. The CDR3, as DNA: TGTGCCAGCAGCTCGACAGAAGATACGCAGTATTTT.

This chain links TRBV6-6 with TRBJ2-7, with D unclear. Germline V gene lookup returns CDR1 MNHNY and CDR2 SVGAGI (reference sequence). The CDR3 contains 15 residues. Trimming left V 5 bases short and J 2 bases short, with 16 bases between. CDR3 amino acids: CASSLTQTLTYEQYF. The DNA for the CDR3 is TGTGCCAGCAGTCTTACCCAGACACTGACCTACGAGCAGTACTTC.

This chain uses TRBV6-5 with TRBJ1-1; D remains ambiguous. Looked up from germline, CDR1 is MNHEY and CDR2 is SVGAGI. The germline V and J ends were trimmed by 2 bases and 4 bases, with 11 bases remaining between them. This CDR3 has 14 amino acids. The CDR3 region has the DNA TGTGCCAGCAGTTACATTACGGAGACCACTGAAGCTTTCTTT. Protein sequence: CASSYITETTEAFF.

The rearrangement uses TRBV10-3 and TRBJ2-2; 8 positions match TRBD2. The germline gives CDR1 ENHRY, CDR2 SYGVKD. The CDR3 extends over 14 amino acids. The J segment lost 7 bases and the V segment lost 11 bases, leaving 12 bases of the junction unmatched. Written as DNA, the CDR3 is TGTGCCTCCCGGGGAGCGGGAGCTGGCGGGGAGCTGTTTTTT. Its protein product is CASRGAGAGGELFF.

This clone was seen once. The chain recombines TRBV7-2 with TRBJ2-7; D might be TRBD2 (5 bases). The CDR3 runs 15 residues. Germline CDR1 and CDR2: SGHTA and FQGNSA. Trimming cost V 1 base and J 2 bases, with 12 bases left between them. The CDR3 bases are TGTGCCAGCAGCTTAGGGGGTAGCGTCGCCTACGAGCAGTACTTC. Translation gives CASSLGGSVAYEQYF.

As concerns this clone: At the DNA level, this CDR3 is encoded by other sequences in the same sample as well. For the CDR3, the DNA is TGCAGCGCACCCGCGGGAGGGCCAACAGATACGCAGTATTTT. Translated, it gives CSAPAGGPTDTQYF. The chain carries TRBV29-1 and TRBJ2-3; 9 nucleotides line up with TRBD2. Germline assignment: CDR1 SQVTM and CDR2 ANQGSEA. This CDR3 has 14 amino acids. V lost 7 bases to trimming and J lost 3 bases; unmatched junction nucleotides: 8.

The chain joins TRBV24-1 to TRBJ2-3, with 10 bases identical to TRBD2. Per the germline V gene, CDR1 is KGHDR and CDR2 is SFDVKD. Trimming removed 10 bases from V and 5 bases from J; junction bases left unmatched: 8. The CDR3 loop spans 14 amino acids. CDR3 sequence reads: CATPGTSERDTQYF. In DNA, the CDR3 is TGTGCCACACCGGGGACTAGCGAACGAGATACGCAGTATTTT.

Only a few counts were recorded for this clone. The chain is built from TRBV28 and TRBJ1-2, with 11 bases matching TRBD1. CDR1 MDHEN and CDR2 SYDVKM come from the germline V gene. The CDR3 is 16 amino acids. Trimming took 6 bases from V and 8 from J; bases not matched to a gene: 14. The CDR3 DNA is TGTGCCAGCAGCCGCGGACAGGGGGCGCGTATGGTCGGCTACACCTTC. Residues: CASSRGQGARMVGYTF.

The gene calls are TRBV6-2 or TRBV6-3 and TRBJ1-5; TRBD1 matches at 7 bases. The CDR3 extends over 20 amino acids. J lost 2 bases, V lost 6 bases, and 22 bases had no gene match. Germline loops: CDR1 MNHEY, CDR2 SVGEGT. DNA for the CDR3: TGTGCCAGCAGCATATCCGGGACAGCTGGGAACCACCGGGGCAATCAGCCCCAGCATTTT. This gives the protein CASSISGTAGNHRGNQPQHF.

The sample holds one count of this clone. J is TRBJ2-7 and V is TRBV2, with 13 bases matching TRBD2. Germline-derived CDR1 and CDR2 are SNHLY and FYNNEI. The V gene end was trimmed by 5 bases and the J gene end by 8 bases; junction bases not matched to a gene: 3. CDR3 length equals 13 residues. The CDR3 is CASSSGLAGQQYF. The CDR3 DNA is TGTGCCAGCAGTTCGGGACTAGCGGGGCAGCAGTACTTC.

This clone was found a few times. This chain joins TRBV28 and TRBJ1-5; D gene unclear. Germline assignment: CDR1 MDHEN and CDR2 SYDVKM. This CDR3 contains 15 residues. Trimming stripped 4 bases from V and 6 bases from J, with 16 bases between. The CDR3 DNA follows: TGTGCCAGCAGTTGGGGAGCTCCGGATACTCAGCCCCAGCATTTT. Its translation: CASSWGAPDTQPQHF.

The V call is TRBV5-6, the J call TRBJ1-1; D remains unclear. The length of the CDR3 is 12 residues. Per germline, CDR1 SGHDT and CDR2 YYEEEE. The V end was cut by 2 bases, the J end by 7 bases, with 9 bases between. CDR3 bases: TGTGCCAGCAGCTTCGAGGACTATGAAGCTTTCTTT. Protein sequence: CASSFEDYEAFF. The entire variable domain, with the rest obtained from reference TRBV5-6 and TRBJ1-1, is as follows: DAGVTQSPTHLIKTRGQQVTLRCSPKSGHDTVSWYQQALGQGPQFIFQYYEEEERQRGNFPDRFSGHQFPNYSSELNVNALLLGDSALYLCASSFEDYEAFFGQGTRLTVV.

V and J are TRBV4-3 and TRBJ1-1, with 9 bases identical to TRBD1. The germline V gene has CDR1 LGHNA and CDR2 YSLEER. J was trimmed by 12 bases and V by 1 base; bases with no gene match: 12. The CDR3 consists of 15 residues. As DNA, the CDR3 is TGCGCCAGCAGCCAAGGTGTGGCCGGGACAGGGATGACTTTCTTT. This codes for CASSQGVAGTGMTFF.